The subject of this entry is one TCR beta chain. This record belongs to a study of blood T cell repertoires in COVID-19. Study details: The study drew acute and convalescent COVID-19 samples from the United States, Italy and Spain.

Germline V lookup: CDR1 SGHTA, CDR2 FQGNSA. J lost 8 bases, V lost 4 bases, and 9 bases had no gene match. The CDR3 totals 16 residues. Methods used by the authors: Amplifying reference gene primers gave estimates of nucleated cell counts. Profiling relied on immunoSEQ multiplex PCR, and the TCRdb table lists in-frame clones only, not all of them. The D gene and trimming were derived from the DNA, and the V and J assignments and clone size from that table. The sample records 45,000 to 60,000 clones, about 88% being singletons. Sequenced input: peripheral blood. The TCR sequence derives from a middle-aged man with acute or convalescent COVID-19. The V and J genes are TRBV7-2 and TRBJ1-4; 11 nucleotides match TRBD1. The CDR3 sequence is CASSSGQGDGWEKLFF. The CDR3 coding sequence is TGTGCCAGCAGCTCGGGACAGGGGGACGGTTGGGAAAAACTGTTTTTT.